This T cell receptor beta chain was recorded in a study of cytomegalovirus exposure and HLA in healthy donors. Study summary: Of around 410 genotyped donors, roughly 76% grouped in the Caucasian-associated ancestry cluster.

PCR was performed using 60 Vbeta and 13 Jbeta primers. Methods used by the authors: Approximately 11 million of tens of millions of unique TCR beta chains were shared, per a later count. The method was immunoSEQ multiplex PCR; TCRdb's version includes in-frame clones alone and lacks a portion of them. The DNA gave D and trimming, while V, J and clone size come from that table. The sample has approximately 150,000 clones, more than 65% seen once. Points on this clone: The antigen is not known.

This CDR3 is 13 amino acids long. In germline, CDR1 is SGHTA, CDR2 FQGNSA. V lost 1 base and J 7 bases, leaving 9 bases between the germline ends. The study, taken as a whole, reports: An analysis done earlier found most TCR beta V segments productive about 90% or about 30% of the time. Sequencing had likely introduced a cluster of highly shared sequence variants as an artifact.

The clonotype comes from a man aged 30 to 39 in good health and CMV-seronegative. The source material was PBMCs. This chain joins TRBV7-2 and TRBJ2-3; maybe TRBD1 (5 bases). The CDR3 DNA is TGTGCCAGCAGCTTAGGACTGGGGCATACGCAGTATTTT. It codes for CASSLGLGHTQYF.